This TCR beta chain was captured by sequencing in a study of shared clonotypes between healthy human individuals (dated by TCRdb to 2020 to 2021). Background for the entire study: The cohort included a few men and a couple of women between 18 and 49 years of age. To estimate repertoire size and how much clonotype sharing occurs between individuals, the study deeply sequenced the blood TCR repertoires of roughly 5 healthy adults. Different laboratories and diverse techniques were used to prepare libraries and sequence TCR repertoires, to increase sequencing depth and limit assay-specific biases. For each donor, three plates each were used for CD4 naive and CD4 memory, two plates were used for CD8 naive, and one plate was used for CD8 memory. Leukapheresis yielded between about 0.85 and 10 billion PBMCs per donor. Results the study describes overall, beyond this receptor: Compared with non-shared clonotypes, the clonotypes found in all four sorted-subset donors had higher generation probabilities. Incomplete sequencing was indicated by rarefaction of sorted-subset datasets, despite the large sequencing depth. When a handful of donors were compared, the shared fraction of clonotypes was around 5.1% for naive CD4, approximately 3.3% for naive CD8, more than 2% for memory CD4, and under 0.5% for memory CD8. Because the study included only a small number of donors, the genetic and exposure-history diversity represented was limited. Naive subsets generally had larger estimated clonotype richness than memory subsets did. Sampling was limited to blood, and TCR repertoires in tissue likely differ from TCR repertoires in blood. Pairwise subsampling indicated that sequencing depth was expected to affect the degree of clonotype sharing among donors.

The donors were healthy, HIV-negative adults who had no recently reported acute infections or vaccinations. Only Caucasian adults living in Nashville, Tennessee, USA were represented among the donors. CD4+ T cells were enriched by magnetic negative selection, after which naive cells were positively selected on CD45RA and the negative fraction was taken as the memory subset. After blood collection by leukapheresis, PBMCs were isolated using Ficoll-Histopaque density gradient centrifugation and then cryopreserved in the vapor phase of liquid nitrogen. Analytical flow cytometry was used to check the purity and quantity of every magnetically sorted T cell population. Genomic DNA was isolated from every sorted fraction and measured by UV absorbance on a Nanodrop 2000c. The germline V gene gives CDR1 as SNHLY and CDR2 as FYNNEI. The CDR3 numbers 13 residues from cysteine through phenylalanine. Here the CDR3 DNA is all that survives: 39 bases in frame from base 1. Trimming costs V 9 bases and J 0 bases, and their ends lie 11 bases apart.

As for this clone: The target of this receptor is not known. There are no base qualities to consult, and no much larger clone falls within one base.

TCR CDR3 regions were amplified from genomic DNA by multiplex PCR using the deep immunoSEQ assay. For each cell subset, the extracted genomic DNA was distributed evenly across all wells of several immunoSEQ 96-well plates, and each plate served as one replicate. Each replicate PCR for sorted subsets received approximately 220 ng genomic DNA, equal to roughly 29,000 T cell genomes. The purified libraries were quantified using a Qubit 3.0 fluorometer, sized with a Bioanalyzer 2100, and then quantified again using the KAPA Library Quantification kit. Every immunoSEQ 96-well plate was sequenced on a dedicated single-read 150-cycle Illumina NextSeq 550 flow cell. In the paper's pipeline: Because the immunoSEQ output included only junctional sequences and no quality scores, the filtering could not be the same as the filtering used for full-length reads. Sequences were annotated with PyIR, a Python wrapper for IgBLAST v1.9, and V/J genes and CDR3 were assigned using IMGT germline references. Any read was removed if the V/J assignment was weak (E-value above 1e-6), the CDR3 was missing, or the read contained stop codons, out-of-frame junctions, or ambiguous translated residues. V3J clonotypes were defined as sequences sharing an identical inferred V gene, J gene, and CDR3 amino acid sequence. Percentage overlap between repertoires was computed as shared unique clonotypes divided by the size of the smaller repertoire. Richness of each repertoire was evaluated using RTK rarefaction, the Chao1 estimator, and Recon v2.1 estimates of unobserved clonotypes. Generation probabilities for all TCRbeta clonotypes obtained by the gDNA method from a handful of donors were computed using OLGA. The table comes from immuneACCESS by way of TCRdb, which keeps in-frame sequences with V and J called. Part of the clones is missing from these tables; in studies checked, under half for an unresolved V gene and the rest for unknown reasons. The D gene and trimming were derived from the DNA, and the V and J assignments and clone size from that table. This sample lists a few million clones; 90% to 96% were detected once. The ten most abundant clones make up roughly 0.13% of the sample.

Sequences were obtained from naive CD4+ T cells sorted from blood. The cell subset or site label, as the study defines it: CD45RA+ positively selected. This sequence was found in a man aged 18 to 30 in good health. The chain employs TRBV2 and TRBJ1-1, with the D gene uncertain. The nucleotide sequence is TGTGCCAGGAGCCTCCTTATGAACACTGAAGCTTTCTTT. Its protein reads: CARSLLMNTEAFF. With the portions outside the CDR3 filled from the reference TRBV2 and TRBJ1-1 genes, the complete variable region becomes EPEVTQTPSHQVTQMGQEVILRCVPISNHLYFYWYRQILGQKVEFLVSFYNNEISEKSEIFDDQFSVERPDGSNFTLKIRSTKLEDSAMYFCARSLLMNTEAFFGQGTRLTVV.